The table lists the clone carrying this TCR beta chain with many counts. What it binds is not known. These data come from a study of T cell repertoires in cytomegalovirus infection. Study-level information: Public TCR beta signature analysis indicated the presence of both CMV infection and matching HLA type. Whole-study findings and limits: Cumulative frequency (of public TCR beta family members) identified carriers of CMV plus the relevant HLA. There were HLA-C-restricted CMV-specific TCR beta clonotypes dominating the ex vivo response.

J was trimmed by 7 bases and V by 4 bases; bases with no gene match: 14. This CDR3 has 18 amino acids. CDR1 SGHDT and CDR2 YYEEEE come from the germline V gene. TCRdb ran MiXCR on the reads and lists one entry per CDR3 protein. The sample lists around 440,000 distinct CDR3 sequences, around 11% occurring once. This chain uses TRBV5-6 with TRBJ2-2, with 12 bases that match TRBD2. Material for sequencing was PBMCs. The TCR was taken from a human donor in good health (CMV status not recorded). Some clones in this sample may be carry-over from other donors' samples. Here the CDR3 DNA reads TGTGCCAGCAGCCTACCCCTAGCGGGAGGGTCCCTCAGCGGGGAGCTGTTTTTT. This gives the protein CASSLPLAGGSLSGELFF. Looking up the rest from reference TRBV5-6 and TRBJ2-2 gives the full variable domain: DAGVTQSPTHLIKTRGQQVTLRCSPKSGHDTVSWYQQALGQGPQFIFQYYEEEERQRGNFPDRFSGHQFPNYSSELNVNALLLGDSALYLCASSLPLAGGSLSGELFFGEGSRLTVL.